The TCR beta chain under discussion was sequenced for a study of control samples from healthy donors and cancer patients. Germline V lookup: CDR1 MNHEY, CDR2 SVGEGT. V was trimmed by 0 bases and J by 0 bases, leaving 5 bases between them. The CDR3 covers 14 residues. This table comes from immunoSEQ multiplex PCR, and its TCRdb copy is limited to in-frame clones, with some not included. The sample lists 64,000 or so clones; roughly 90% were seen once. The sequence came from a man aged 35-49 years with colorectal cancer. This chain links TRBV6-2 or TRBV6-3 with TRBJ1-1; D may be TRBD1 (5 bases). The sample comprised PBMCs. CDR3 amino acids: CASSYSGVNTEAFF. CDR3 bases: TGTGCCAGCAGTTACTCAGGGGTGAACACTGAAGCTTTCTTT.